Sequencing of this T cell receptor beta chain was carried out in a study of control samples from healthy donors and cancer patients. Germline CDR1 SGHAT, CDR2 FQNNGV. V gave up 2 bases and J gave up 10 bases, with 12 bases separating them. The CDR3 contains 13 residues. Sequenced by immunoSEQ multiplex PCR; TCRdb stores in-frame clones only, minus some. This table has 350,000 to 450,000 clones, roughly 90% appearing once. The receptor was isolated from a man aged 40-49 years with head and neck cancer. The sequenced material came from PBMCs. The chain recombines TRBV11-2 with TRBJ2-1; D gene unclear. CDR3 amino acids: CASSLPLSVEQFF. The CDR3 nucleotides are TGTGCCAGCAGCTTACCCCTGAGTGTCGAGCAGTTCTTC.